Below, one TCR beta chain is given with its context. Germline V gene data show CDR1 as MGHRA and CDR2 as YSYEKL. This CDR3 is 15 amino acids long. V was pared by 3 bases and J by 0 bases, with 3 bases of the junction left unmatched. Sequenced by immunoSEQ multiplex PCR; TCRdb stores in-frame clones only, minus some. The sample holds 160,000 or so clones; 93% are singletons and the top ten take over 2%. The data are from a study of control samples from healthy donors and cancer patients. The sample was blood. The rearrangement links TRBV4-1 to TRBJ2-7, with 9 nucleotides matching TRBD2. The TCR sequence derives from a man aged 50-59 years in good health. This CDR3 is CASSHTSGPSYEQYF. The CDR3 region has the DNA TGCGCCAGCAGCCACACTAGCGGGCCCTCCTACGAGCAGTACTTC.